These T cell receptor beta chains were read from a single sample in a study of circulating and synovial CD4+ cells in juvenile arthritis. The assay was immunoSEQ multiplex PCR, and TCRdb's table has in-frame clones only and misses some. The sample shows tens of thousands of clones, 95% of them seen only once. The material sequenced was CD4+ T cells from blood. The receptors were gathered from a human donor with juvenile idiopathic arthritis. Each CDR3 is given with its conserved first and last residue. D genes are given only for firm matches. Expanded clones are given a class, and other clones once, few, many or no size at all.

TRBD2	TRBV28	TRBJ2-4	14	few	TGTGCCAGCAGTTCGGTTGCGGGGGGGGACATTCAGTACTTC	CASSSVAGGDIQYF
NA	TRBV30	TRBJ1-4	15	NA	TGTGCCTGGAGCGGGGGGCGGGGGACTAATGAAAAACTGTTTTTT	CAWSGGRGTNEKLFF
NA	TRBV5-4	TRBJ2-1	15	NA	TGTGCCAGCAGCCCCGGGCAGGGGAGTTACAATGAGCAGTTCTTC	CASSPGQGSYNEQFF
TRBD1	TRBV7-8	TRBJ2-7	15	NA	TGTGCCAGCAGCCTCGATCGGACAGGTCCCTACGAGCAGTACTTC	CASSLDRTGPYEQYF
TRBD2	TRBV28	TRBJ2-2	14	NA	TGTGCCAGCCGACCTAGCGGGCTCACCGGGGAGCTGTTTTTT	CASRPSGLTGELFF
NA	TRBV25-1	TRBJ2-5	16	NA	TGTGCCAGCAGTAATCTTCTCTCGGAGCACCAAGAGACCCAGTACTTC	CASSNLLSEHQETQYF
TRBD2	TRBV4-2	TRBJ2-1	21	NA	TGTGCCAGCAGCCAAGATCGTGTACTAGCGGGAGCCAACCCCAACTACAATGAGCAGTTCTTC	CASSQDRVLAGANPNYNEQFF
NA	TRBV18	TRBJ2-5	13	NA	TGTGCCAGCTCACTTCGGGAGAGGGAGACCCAGTACTTC	CASSLRERETQYF
NA	TRBV10-3	TRBJ1-1	13	NA	TGTGCCATCAGTGGACAGAGGAACACTGAAGCTTTCTTT	CAISGQRNTEAFF
TRBD1	TRBV30	TRBJ2-2	14	NA	TGTGCCTGGAGGGACAGGGGAGCTTCCGGGGAGCTGTTTTTT	CAWRDRGASGELFF
TRBD1	TRBV14	TRBJ1-3	15	few	TGTGCCAGCAGCCCTACCGGGACAGGGGGAAACACCATATATTTT	CASSPTGTGGNTIYF
NA	TRBV18	TRBJ2-2	16	NA	TGTGCCAGCTCACCTGAGCGGCCGTTGAACACCGGGGAGCTGTTTTTT	CASSPERPLNTGELFF
NA	TRBV11-2	TRBJ2-7	15	NA	TGTGCCAGCAGCCCTACGGGCGGGCCAGTGGGGGAGCAGTACTTC	CASSPTGGPVGEQYF
NA	TRBV5-5	TRBJ1-6	14	NA	TGTGCCAGCCTCGAGGTTGAGACTAATTCACCCCTCCACTTT	CASLEVETNSPLHF
NA	TRBV5-4	TRBJ1-2	13	NA	TGTGCCAGCAGCAACACCGGCGGCCATGGCTACACCTTC	CASSNTGGHGYTF
TRBD1	TRBV6-5	TRBJ1-2	14	NA	TGTGCCAGCAGCTCTGACAGGGGGGGGTCTGGCTACACCTTC	CASSSDRGGSGYTF
TRBD2	TRBV15	TRBJ2-7	17	NA	TGTGCCACCAGCAGAGAAAGACTAGCGGGGGGGCTGTACGAGCAGTACTTC	CATSRERLAGGLYEQYF
TRBD1	TRBV7-9	TRBJ2-6	18	NA	TGTGCCAGCAGCTTGGGGACAGGCCATATCTCTGGGGCCAACGTCCTGACTTTC	CASSLGTGHISGANVLTF
TRBD2	TRBV7-2	TRBJ2-1	16	once	TGTGCCAGCAGCCCTACCCCCGGACTAGCGGGAGGTGAGCAGTTCTTC	CASSPTPGLAGGEQFF
NA	TRBV5-4	TRBJ2-2	16	NA	TGTGCCAGCAGCTTGGTGGGGGCAGGCCTTCCCGGGGAGCTGTTTTTT	CASSLVGAGLPGELFF
NA	TRBV4-2	TRBJ2-7	14	once	TGTGCCAGCAGCCAACGGACACCGAACTACGAGCAGTACTTC	CASSQRTPNYEQYF
TRBD1	TRBV30	TRBJ2-7	14	NA	TGTGCCTGGAGGGCCGGGACAGGTGCCTACGAGCAGTACTTC	CAWRAGTGAYEQYF
NA	TRBV7-8	TRBJ1-6	13	once	TGTGCCAGCAGCGCCGGAGGGGAACCATCCCTCCACTTT	CASSAGGEPSLHF
NA	TRBV18	TRBJ2-7	12	NA	TGTGCCAGCTCACCATCCGGGAACGAGCAGTACTTC	CASSPSGNEQYF
NA	TRBV5-6	TRBJ1-6	14	NA	TGTGCCAGCAGCTTGGGCAGGGGAGTAACACCCCTCCACTTT	CASSLGRGVTPLHF
NA	TRBV6-5	TRBJ1-1	14	NA	TGTGCCAGCAGTCTAACAGGGTTGGCCACTGAAGCTTTCTTT	CASSLTGLATEAFF
NA	TRBV7-2	TRBJ1-2	15	NA	TGTGCCAGCAGCGGACCCGACGACAGATCATATGGCTACACCTTC	CASSGPDDRSYGYTF
TRBD2	TRBV18	TRBJ2-1	15	NA	TGTGCCAGCTCACCATCAGCGGGAGGTGGTAATGAGCAGTTCTTC	CASSPSAGGGNEQFF
NA	TRBV29-1	TRBJ1-3	14	once	TGCAGCGTTGATCCCGGGAGCTCTGGAAACACCATATATTTT	CSVDPGSSGNTIYF
TRBD1	TRBV19	TRBJ1-2	12	NA	TGTGCCAGCGAGGACAGGTACTATGGCTACACCTTC	CASEDRYYGYTF
TRBD1	TRBV5-4	TRBJ1-2	14	NA	TGTGCCAGCAGCCACCTCGGGACAGGGAGTGGCTACACCTTC	CASSHLGTGSGYTF
TRBD1	TRBV4-1	TRBJ1-5	19	NA	TGCGCCAGCAGCCAAGGGACAGGGGATTCAGCCCCTAGCAATCAGCCCCAGCATTTT	CASSQGTGDSAPSNQPQHF